Listed below are T cell receptor beta chains from one sample, sequenced in a study of identical twins. TCRdb reprocessed the 5' RACE reads via MiXCR and lists one record per CDR3 protein. The sample has some 96,000 distinct CDR3 sequences, 5.9% seen once. Sequencing was carried out using memory T cells sorted from blood. The receptor source for this set is a woman in her forties or fifties in good health. Both conserved end residues are part of each CDR3. The D gene is left open where the match is weak. Size is omitted from some rows. Given values are once, few, many or a class for expanded clones.

abundance,j_gene,len,v_gene,d_gene,CDR3aa,CDR3nt
many,TRBJ2-1,16,TRBV14,TRBD2,CASSRGLAERINEQFF,TGTGCCAGCAGTAGAGGACTAGCGGAGAGGATCAATGAGCAGTTCTTC
many,TRBJ1-6,14,TRBV5-1,TRBD1,CASSSGTGGSPLHF,TGCGCCAGCAGCTCCGGGACAGGGGGTTCACCCCTCCACTTT
many,TRBJ2-7,17,TRBV4-1,TRBD2,CASSPGLAGRGSYEQYF,TGCGCCAGCAGCCCTGGACTAGCGGGACGGGGATCCTACGAGCAGTACTTC
many,TRBJ2-7,17,TRBV20-1,TRBD2,CSARDSGLAGGTYEQYF,TGCAGTGCTAGAGATTCCGGACTAGCTGGCGGGACATACGAGCAGTACTTC
many,TRBJ2-7,14,TRBV9,.,CASSVGTEPYEQYF,TGTGCCAGCAGCGTAGGTACAGAACCCTACGAGCAGTACTTC
few,TRBJ2-3,15,TRBV20-1,TRBD2,CSASQSSGSTDTQYF,TGCAGTGCTAGTCAGTCTAGCGGGAGCACAGATACGCAGTATTTT
.,TRBJ1-1,14,TRBV10-2,TRBD1,CASRDRVSNSEAFF,TGCGCCAGCAGGGACAGGGTGTCGAACTCTGAAGCTTTCTTT
.,TRBJ1-1,14,TRBV29-1,.,CSVAARGMNTEAFF,TGCAGCGTTGCCGCCAGAGGTATGAACACTGAAGCTTTCTTT
many,TRBJ1-6,18,TRBV25-1,.,CASSESGTVDIGNSPLHF,TGTGCCAGCAGTGAATCTGGGACGGTGGATATTGGTAATTCACCCCTCCACTTT
many,TRBJ1-5,15,TRBV7-6,TRBD1,CASSLTGTENQPQHF,TGTGCCAGCAGCCTCACTGGGACAGAAAATCAGCCCCAGCATTTT
many,TRBJ2-6,16,TRBV3-1,TRBD2,CASSQVGGPGANVLTF,TGTGCCAGCAGCCAAGTGGGAGGGCCTGGGGCCAACGTCCTGACTTTC
many,TRBJ1-5,12,TRBV9,.,CASSGGTQPQHF,TGTGCCAGCAGCGGAGGGACCCAGCCCCAGCATTTT
.,TRBJ2-3,15,TRBV9,TRBD2,CASSALAGDTDTQYF,TGTGCCAGCAGCGCTCTAGCGGGAGACACAGATACGCAGTATTTT
.,TRBJ1-5,15,TRBV3-1,.,CASSRNEGSNQPQHF,TGTGCCAGCAGCCGTAACGAGGGGAGCAATCAGCCCCAGCATTTT
many,TRBJ2-1,13,TRBV7-2,TRBD2,CASSSSPGGEQFF,TGTGCCAGCAGCTCCTCCCCGGGGGGTGAGCAGTTCTTC
many,TRBJ2-1,14,TRBV24-1,.,CATTGYPSYNEQFF,TGTGCCACCACGGGCTACCCCTCCTACAATGAGCAGTTCTTC
many,TRBJ2-1,15,TRBV5-6,.,CASSLQAASYNEQFF,TGTGCCAGCAGCCTGCAGGCGGCTTCCTACAATGAGCAGTTCTTC
many,TRBJ1-6,14,TRBV5-1,.,CASSLTGTNSPLHF,TGCGCCAGCAGCTTAACGGGGACTAACTCACCCCTCCACTTT
.,TRBJ2-1,14,TRBV19,TRBD2,CASRERGGYNEQFF,TGTGCCAGTAGAGAGCGGGGGGGCTACAATGAGCAGTTCTTC
few,TRBJ1-5,14,TRBV7-9,.,CASSFAGSAQPQHF,TGTGCCAGCAGCTTCGCGGGGTCTGCTCAGCCCCAGCATTTT
.,TRBJ2-1,16,TRBV2,.,CASSRRTSTENNEQFF,TGTGCCAGCAGCCGAAGAACGTCTACAGAAAACAATGAGCAGTTCTTC
.,TRBJ2-7,14,TRBV11-2,TRBD1,CASSLGTGEYEQYF,TGTGCCAGCAGCTTGGGGACAGGGGAGTACGAGCAGTACTTC
many,TRBJ2-4,15,TRBV11-3,TRBD1,CASSARQGAINIQYF,TGTGCCAGCAGCGCACGACAGGGGGCAATAAACATTCAGTACTTC
many,TRBJ2-5,15,TRBV10-3,TRBD1,CAISERDRGPETQYF,TGTGCCATCAGTGAGCGGGACAGGGGGCCAGAGACCCAGTACTTC
.,TRBJ1-1,16,TRBV5-1,.,CASSLGTGALSTEAFF,TGCGCCAGCAGCTTGGGGACTGGGGCCTTGTCCACTGAAGCTTTCTTT
many,TRBJ1-4,13,TRBV24-1,.,CATMDPYNEKLFF,TGTGCCACCATGGACCCCTATAATGAAAAACTGTTTTTT
many,TRBJ1-1,15,TRBV13,.,CASSLHDSFNTEAFF,TGTGCCAGCAGCCTGCACGACAGCTTTAACACTGAAGCTTTCTTT
many,TRBJ2-2,15,TRBV11-2,.,CASSLQGGNTGELFF,TGTGCCAGCAGCCTGCAGGGTGGGAACACCGGGGAGCTGTTTTTT
few,TRBJ1-1,12,TRBV2,.,CASSPTAAGAFF,TGTGCCAGCAGTCCGACGGCTGCAGGGGCTTTCTTT
many,TRBJ2-3,13,TRBV24-1,.,CATSDPPDDTQYF,TGTGCCACCAGTGACCCGCCGGACGATACGCAGTATTTT
few,TRBJ2-1,12,TRBV20-1,.,CSAGLTGNKQFF,TGCAGTGCGGGACTTACTGGCAATAAGCAGTTCTTC
many,TRBJ2-1,14,TRBV29-1,TRBD1,CSVEEARGHNEQFF,TGCAGCGTTGAAGAGGCCAGGGGGCACAATGAGCAGTTCTTC
many,TRBJ1-2,14,TRBV28,TRBD1,CASSLGQWVYGYTF,TGTGCCAGCAGTTTGGGACAGTGGGTCTATGGCTACACCTTC
many,TRBJ2-3,17,TRBV5-5,.,CASSWGPRGAYTDTQYF,TGTGCCAGCAGCTGGGGCCCGAGGGGGGCTTACACAGATACGCAGTATTTT
few,TRBJ1-6,13,TRBV7-3,.,CASGETDTSPLHF,TGTGCCAGCGGGGAAACAGATACGTCACCCCTCCACTTT
many,TRBJ1-1,14,TRBV7-9,.,CASSSQTLNTEAFF,TGTGCCAGCAGCTCCCAGACACTGAACACTGAAGCTTTCTTT
many,TRBJ2-5,12,TRBV20-1,TRBD1,CSETGGRETQYF,TGCAGTGAGACAGGGGGTCGGGAGACCCAGTACTTC
.,TRBJ1-5,14,TRBV12-3/TRBV12-4,TRBD1,CASRSGQGGQPQHF,TGTGCCAGCAGATCAGGACAGGGCGGCCAGCCCCAGCATTTT
few,TRBJ2-2,15,TRBV7-9,TRBD2,CASRRAGGGTGELFF,TGTGCCAGCAGACGAGCCGGGGGGGGCACCGGGGAGCTGTTTTTT
many,TRBJ2-3,12,TRBV5-1,.,CASGYRTDTQYF,TGCGCCAGCGGATATAGAACAGATACGCAGTATTTT